The 29 T cell receptor beta chains below were found in one sample sequenced in a study of T cell repertoires in cytomegalovirus infection. MiXCR, applied by TCRdb to the reads, yields one record per CDR3 protein. The sample carries roughly 990,000 distinct CDR3 sequences, roughly 31% recorded once. The antigens of these receptors remain unknown. The source material was cultured CD8+ T cells from PBMCs, sampled from culture after CMV antigen stimulation. These TCRs come from a human donor in good health (CMV status not recorded). Some clones in this sample may be carry-over from other donors' samples.

This chain links TRBV19 with TRBJ1-6; 7 bases agree with TRBD1. The CDR3 consists of 18 residues. The germline gives CDR1 LNHDA, CDR2 SQIVND (reference sequence). The V and J ends lost 4 bases and 0 bases, in that order; junction bases with no gene match: 9. The CDR3 reads CASSTTVRDSSYNSPLHF. Here the CDR3 DNA reads TGTGCCAGTAGTACAACCGTCCGGGACAGCTCCTATAATTCACCCCTCCACTTT.

This clonotype was seen more than once but under ten times. The rearrangement links TRBV7-3 to TRBJ2-1; 9 bases fit TRBD2. CDR1 and CDR2 (germline): SGHTA, FQGTGA. The CDR3 runs to 16 residues. Trimming took 4 bases from V and 7 from J; bases not matched to a gene: 11. The CDR3 nucleotides are TGTGCCAGCAGCTCCCTGAGCGGGGGGTATCAAAATGAGCAGTTCTTC. It codes for CASSSLSGGYQNEQFF.

This clonotype was observed a handful of times. The rearrangement links TRBV6-6 to TRBJ2-1; the D is unclear. Per the germline V gene, CDR1 is MNHNY and CDR2 is SVGAGI (reference sequence). The V end lost 2 bases, the J end lost 6 bases, and 11 bases lay between the germline ends. This CDR3 is 14 amino acids long. CDR3 sequence: CASSYLLAGNEQFF. The CDR3 DNA sequence: TGTGCCAGCAGTTACCTACTGGCCGGCAATGAGCAGTTCTTC.

This clonotype was seen ten or more times. The rearrangement joins TRBV7-2 to TRBJ2-3; 9 bases align to TRBD2. Germline V gene sequence: CDR1 SGHTA, CDR2 FQGNSA. Unmatched junction bases numbered 14, after V lost 5 bases and J lost 5 bases. The CDR3 has 17 amino acids. The CDR3 spells CASSETLAGEGGDTQYF. In DNA form, the CDR3 reads TGTGCCAGCAGCGAAACCTTAGCGGGGGAAGGGGGAGATACGCAGTATTTT.

This clonotype was seen more than once but under ten times. This chain joins TRBV7-3 and TRBJ1-5; TRBD1 might be the D (6 bases). The CDR3 spans 12 residues. Germline assignment: CDR1 SGHTA and CDR2 FQGTGA. The V gene lost 6 bases and the J gene lost 9 bases, with 12 bases spanning the gap. CDR3 loop: CASSTGSSPQHF. CDR3 DNA sequence: TGTGCCAGCAGTACAGGGTCCTCGCCCCAGCATTTT.

This clonotype was counted a few times. The V call is TRBV6-2 or TRBV6-3, the J call TRBJ2-1; maybe TRBD1 (5 bases). Germline-derived CDR1 and CDR2 are MNHEY and SVGEGT. The length of the CDR3 is 14 residues. V lost 3 bases to trimming and J lost 6 bases, with 12 bases between them. CDR3 amino acids: CASSYSGLGNEQFF. The CDR3 nucleotides read TGTGCCAGCAGTTATTCAGGGTTGGGCAATGAGCAGTTCTTC.

This clonotype has only a few counts. The gene calls are TRBV5-4 and TRBJ2-5; D tentatively reads TRBD1 or TRBD2 (5 bases each). Per the germline V gene, CDR1 is SGHNT and CDR2 is YYREEE (reference sequence). The CDR3 length is 16 residues. Trimming took 6 bases from V and 2 from J, leaving 20 bases between them. This CDR3 is CASTSDFLGPQETQYF. The CDR3 coding sequence is TGTGCCAGCACCTCAGACTTCCTGGGACCTCAAGAGACCCAGTACTTC.

The chain is built from TRBV7-9 and TRBJ1-2; D remains unclear. This CDR3 has 12 residues. Trimming cost V 4 bases and J 3 bases, with 6 bases left between them. Germline V gene sequence: CDR1 SEHNR, CDR2 FQNEAQ (reference sequence). CDR3 nucleotides: TGTGCCAGCAGCTCGGATTACTATGGCTACACCTTC. Translating gives CASSSDYYGYTF.

This clonotype was counted a few times. V usage is TRBV28 and J usage is TRBJ2-1; 10 positions agree with TRBD1. CDR1 MDHEN and CDR2 SYDVKM come from the germline V gene. Trimming removed 2 bases from V and 5 bases from J; junction bases left unmatched: 3. The CDR3 contains 15 residues. The CDR3 DNA is TGTGCCAGCAGTTTAGAGGGACAGGGGAACAATGAGCAGTTCTTC. Translated, it gives CASSLEGQGNNEQFF.

This clonotype appeared many times. The genes are TRBV7-6 and TRBJ1-1, with 7 bases matching TRBD1. This CDR3 has 14 residues. V shed 6 bases, J shed 4 bases, and the junction held 8 bases outside the gene matches. Germline CDR1 is SGHVS and CDR2 is FNYEAQ. CDR3 protein: CASSPQGTGTEAFF. CDR3 sequence (DNA): TGTGCCAGCAGTCCACAGGGGACGGGCACTGAAGCTTTCTTT.

The sample holds a few counts of this clonotype. This chain connects TRBV6-5 to TRBJ2-1; TRBD2 agrees at 10 bases. CDR1 is MNHEY and CDR2 is SVGAGI in the germline V gene. The CDR3 length is 20 residues. The V gene end was trimmed by 8 bases and the J gene end by 4 bases; junction bases not matched to a gene: 23. The CDR3 reads CASGSLRRNSGGPGYNEQFF. DNA for the CDR3: TGTGCCAGCGGCTCCCTACGAAGAAATAGCGGGGGGCCGGGGTACAATGAGCAGTTCTTC.

Concerning this clonotype itself: This may stem from a read error, because a much larger clone lies one nucleotide away. The chain recombines TRBV7-6 with TRBJ1-2; D perhaps matches TRBD1 (5 bases). The germline CDR1 and CDR2 sequences are SGHVS and FNYEAQ. The CDR3 sequence is 15 residues long. Trimming took off 3 bases at V and 10 bases at J, with 21 bases between the two ends. The CDR3: CASSLGRRRGDDYTF. Here the CDR3 DNA reads TGTGCCAGCAGCTTGGGGCGCCGCCGGGGAGATGACTACACCTTC.

The V and J genes are TRBV6-5 and TRBJ2-1; 8 bases align to TRBD2. V lost 2 bases to trimming and J lost 9 bases; unmatched junction nucleotides: 6. Germline CDR1 and CDR2: MNHEY and SVGAGI. The CDR3 runs to 14 residues. This CDR3 is CASSYRAGGSEQFF. The CDR3 nucleotides read TGTGCCAGCAGTTACAGGGCGGGGGGATCTGAGCAGTTCTTC.

Ten or more counts support this clonotype. This chain connects TRBV7-6 to TRBJ2-5; D tentatively reads TRBD1 or TRBD2 (5 bases each). The V and J ends lost 2 bases and 1 base respectively, with 11 bases between them. This CDR3 has 15 residues. Germline values: CDR1 SGHVS, CDR2 FNYEAQ. The CDR3 spells CASSLRDPFQETQYF. The CDR3 bases are TGTGCCAGCAGCTTACGGGACCCTTTCCAAGAGACCCAGTACTTC. The full variable domain, completed using reference TRBV7-6 and TRBJ2-5, is GAGVSQSPRYKVTKRGQDVALRCDPISGHVSLYWYRQALGQGPEFLTYFNYEAQQDKSGLPNDRFSAERPEGSISTLTIQRTEQRDSAMYRCASSLRDPFQETQYFGPGTRLLVL.

The chain employs TRBV5-6 and TRBJ1-4; D call uncertain. From germline, CDR1 is SGHDT and CDR2 YYEEEE. This CDR3 is built from 14 residues. V dropped 3 bases and J dropped 6 bases, with 12 bases sitting between them. The DNA of the CDR3 is TGTGCCAGCAGCTCCGGGAGGCCTCATGAAAAACTGTTTTTT. This sequence encodes CASSSGRPHEKLFF.

This sequence joins TRBV7-3 and TRBJ2-1; 12 positions match TRBD2. This CDR3 is 15 amino acids long. In germline, CDR1 is SGHTA, CDR2 FQGTGA. V lost 6 bases, J lost 8 bases, and 8 bases stayed unmatched. CDR3 protein: CASSTSGGQLDEQFF. The CDR3 coding sequence is TGTGCCAGCAGTACTAGCGGGGGGCAGCTGGATGAGCAGTTCTTC. The whole variable domain, remainder taken from reference TRBV7-3 and TRBJ2-1, is GAGVSQTPSNKVTEKGKYVELRCDPISGHTALYWYRQSLGQGPEFLIYFQGTGAADDSGLPNDRFFAVRPEGSVSTLKIQRTERGDSAVYLCASSTSGGQLDEQFFGPGTRLTVL.

The CDR3 DNA is TGTGCCAGCAGCGAGACAGGGCATCAGTGGACAGATACGCAGTATTTT. Translated, it gives CASSETGHQWTDTQYF. The V and J genes are TRBV7-6 and TRBJ2-3; 7 bases agree with TRBD1. The trim removed 5 bases at V and 3 bases at J, leaving 11 bases unmatched. Germline CDR1 reads SGHVS; CDR2 reads FNYEAQ. This CDR3 spans 16 amino acids.

The chain recombines TRBV6-1 with TRBJ2-6; the D gene is possibly TRBD1 (5 bases). The CDR3 contains 17 residues. Per the germline V gene, CDR1 is MNHNS and CDR2 is SASEGT. V lost 4 bases, J lost 3 bases, and 16 bases lay in between. For the CDR3, the DNA is TGTGCCAGCAGTGGTCCGGTCCCCCAGGGTGGGGCCAACGTCCTGACTTTC. This encodes CASSGPVPQGGANVLTF.

The table lists this clonotype with a few counts. This rearrangement joins TRBV28 to TRBJ2-4, with D perhaps TRBD2 (5 bases). Germline lookup yields CDR1 MDHEN and CDR2 SYDVKM. V was trimmed by 5 bases and J by 11 bases, leaving 19 bases between them. The CDR3 contains 14 residues. The CDR3: CASSPPEGPRVQYF. Here the CDR3 DNA reads TGTGCCAGCAGTCCCCCTGAGGGCCCAAGGGTTCAGTACTTC.

The CDR3 region is CASSLGGGHIIYEQYF. The CDR3 region has the DNA TGTGCCAGCAGCTTGGGGGGAGGACATATAATTTACGAGCAGTACTTC. The J gene is TRBJ2-7, the V gene TRBV5-6; D is possibly TRBD2 (6 bases). V gave up 0 bases and J gave up 4 bases, with 17 bases separating them. Looked up from germline, CDR1 is SGHDT and CDR2 is YYEEEE. The CDR3 has 16 residues.

The table lists this clonotype with a few counts. The chain is built from TRBV7-4 and TRBJ2-5, with 12 bases aligning to TRBD2. The CDR3 consists of 19 residues. V lost 10 bases, J lost 2 bases, and 20 bases stayed unmatched. The germline CDR1 and CDR2 sequences are SGHVT and SQSDAQ. CDR3 amino acids: CAIPLRASGGGETQETQYF. The CDR3 region has the DNA TGTGCCATCCCCCTGAGGGCTAGCGGGGGGGGAGAAACGCAAGAGACCCAGTACTTC.

V and J are TRBV6-1 and TRBJ2-7; D remains ambiguous. Between the trimmed V and J ends, which lost 8 bases and 3 bases, there was a span of 8 bases. The CDR3 sequence is 11 residues long. Germline CDR1 MNHNS, CDR2 SASEGT. In DNA form, the CDR3 reads TGTGCCAGCGTTCTCATCTACGAGCAGTACTTC. It encodes CASVLIYEQYF.

Only a few counts were recorded for this clonotype. This sequence joins TRBV20-1 and TRBJ1-2; maybe TRBD1 (5 bases). The CDR3 is 14 amino acids. The germline V and J ends were trimmed by 0 bases and 6 bases, with 14 bases remaining between them. Germline values: CDR1 DFQATT, CDR2 SNEGSKA (reference sequence). The CDR3 is CSARDRRQGDGYTF. CDR3 nucleotide sequence: TGCAGTGCTAGAGATCGGCGGCAGGGAGATGGCTACACCTTC.

The V and J genes are TRBV4-3 and TRBJ2-1, with D perhaps assigned TRBD1 or TRBD2 (5 bases each). The CDR3 totals 15 residues. V was shortened by 0 bases and J by 4 bases, with 10 bases between the two germline ends. The germline V gene encodes CDR1 LGHNA and CDR2 YSLEER. Here the CDR3 reads CASSQDTGQYNEQFF. In nucleotides, the CDR3 is TGCGCCAGCAGCCAAGACACGGGGCAATACAATGAGCAGTTCTTC.

This clonotype was detected a few times. The chain carries TRBV19 and TRBJ1-1; D gene uncertain. Trimming cost V 3 bases and J 1 base, with 9 bases left between them. From germline, CDR1 is LNHDA and CDR2 SQIVND (reference sequence). This CDR3 region has 14 residues. The CDR3 sequence: CASSIWNGNTEAFF. Written as DNA, the CDR3 is TGTGCCAGTAGTATTTGGAATGGGAACACTGAAGCTTTCTTT. The full variable domain, with the rest looked up from reference TRBV19 and TRBJ1-1, is DGGITQSPKYLFRKEGQNVTLSCEQNLNHDAMYWYRQDPGQGLRLIYYSQIVNDFQKGDIAEGYSVSREKKESFPLTVTSAQKNPTAFYLCASSIWNGNTEAFFGQGTRLTVV.

The chain combines TRBV2 with TRBJ2-3; tentative D call: TRBD2 (6 bases). The CDR3 consists of 12 residues. The germline CDR1 and CDR2 sequences are SNHLY and FYNNEI. V was trimmed by 8 bases and J by 2 bases, leaving 8 bases between them. The CDR3 spells CASLDYTDTQYF. Written as DNA, the CDR3 is TGTGCCAGCCTGGACTACACAGATACGCAGTATTTT.

J is TRBJ2-1 and V is TRBV27; D is possibly TRBD2 (6 bases). Between the trimmed V and J ends, which lost 8 bases and 9 bases, there was a span of 23 bases. CDR3 length equals 15 residues. Per the germline V gene, CDR1 is MNHEY and CDR2 is SMNVEV (reference sequence). DNA of the CDR3: TGTGCCAGCTCCAGCGCGGGGTTGGGATTAGGTGAGCAGTTCTTC. It codes for CASSSAGLGLGEQFF.

This clonotype was seen a few times. V usage is TRBV29-1 and J usage is TRBJ2-2; 11 bases are a match to TRBD1. This CDR3 is 16 amino acids long. Trimming cost V 4 bases and J 0 bases; bases outside gene matches: 4. Germline V gene lookup returns CDR1 SQVTM and CDR2 ANQGSEA. The CDR3 sequence: CSVVPDRGPNTGELFF. The CDR3 nucleotides read TGCAGCGTTGTCCCGGACAGGGGGCCGAACACCGGGGAGCTGTTTTTT.

Of note for this clonotype: A much larger clone differs from this one at a single base, so this may be a read error. This chain joins TRBV7-6 and TRBJ1-1; D is uncertain. The CDR3 is 15 residues long. The V gene's germline CDR1 is SGHVS and CDR2 FNYEAQ. The chain's CDR3 is CASNLARGRATEAFF. In nucleotides, the CDR3 is TGTGCCAGCAACTTAGCGCGGGGTAGGGCCACTGAAGCTTTCTTT.